Sequencing of this T cell receptor (beta chain) was carried out in a study of Graves' ophthalmopathy and Graves' hyperthyroidism. At the level of the study: Peripheral blood sampling preceded any treatment and occurred at initial diagnosis. Study results and limitations: The model achieved under 71% sensitivity and 72.22% specificity for ophthalmopathy progression. Blood contained most expanded thyroid clonotypes exceeding 0.001 frequency.

All donors with ophthalmopathy were recorded as having moderate-to-severe activity, CAS ≥3, NOSPECS ≥4 and a duration under 3 months. Amplifying from RNA transcripts, the study obtained TCR beta CDR3 regions. RT-PCR with HTBI primers came first, then second-round multiplex PCR. In TCRdb, the multiplex PCR reads were re-called with MiXCR into one record per CDR3 protein. Among 200,000 to 250,000 distinct CDR3 sequences, around 50% were seen once, and the ten largest hold 40% to 55%. In the case of this clonotype: Its antigen is not identified.

This clonotype originated in an adult man with Graves' ophthalmopathy. The source material was peripheral blood.

The CDR3 DNA sequence: TGTGCCAGCAGCGTAGATTTGGGGGCAGACTATGGCTACACCTTC. This translates into CASSVDLGADYGYTF. The gene calls are TRBV9 and TRBJ1-2; TRBD1 might be the D (6 bases). Germline CDR1 SGDLS, CDR2 YYNGEE. CDR3 length: 15 residues. Between the trimmed V and J ends, which lost 0 bases and 3 bases, there was a span of 12 bases. Complete variable domain (other parts from reference TRBV9 and TRBJ1-2): DSGVTQTPKHLITATGQRVTLRCSPRSGDLSVYWYQQSLDQGLQFLIQYYNGEERAKGNILERFSAQQFPDLHSELNLSSLELGDSALYFCASSVDLGADYGYTFGSGTRLTVV.